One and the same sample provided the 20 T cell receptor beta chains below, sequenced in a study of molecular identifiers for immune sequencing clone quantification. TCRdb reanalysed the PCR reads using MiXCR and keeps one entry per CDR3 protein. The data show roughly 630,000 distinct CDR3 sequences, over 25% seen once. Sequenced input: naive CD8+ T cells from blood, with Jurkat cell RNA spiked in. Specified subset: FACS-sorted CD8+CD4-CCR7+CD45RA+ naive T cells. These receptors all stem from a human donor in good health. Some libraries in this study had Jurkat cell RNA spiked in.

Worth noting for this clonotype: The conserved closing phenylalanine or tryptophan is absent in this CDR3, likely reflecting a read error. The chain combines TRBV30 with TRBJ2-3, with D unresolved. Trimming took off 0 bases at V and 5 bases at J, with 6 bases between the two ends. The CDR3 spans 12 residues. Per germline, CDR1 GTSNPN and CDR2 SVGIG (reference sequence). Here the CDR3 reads CAWSVVGDTQYS. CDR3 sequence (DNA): TGTGCCTGGAGTGTAGTGGGAGATACGCAGTATTCT.

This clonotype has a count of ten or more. The CDR3 nucleotides read TGTGCCAGCAGCCAACCAACTGGAGACAGGGCCCACGAGCAGTACTTC. Translation gives CASSQPTGDRAHEQYF. The chain uses TRBV11-2 and TRBJ2-7; 7 nucleotides align to TRBD1. V gave up 5 bases and J gave up 5 bases; unmatched junction bases: 15. The CDR3 has 16 amino acids. Germline CDR1 reads SGHAT; CDR2 reads FQNNGV.

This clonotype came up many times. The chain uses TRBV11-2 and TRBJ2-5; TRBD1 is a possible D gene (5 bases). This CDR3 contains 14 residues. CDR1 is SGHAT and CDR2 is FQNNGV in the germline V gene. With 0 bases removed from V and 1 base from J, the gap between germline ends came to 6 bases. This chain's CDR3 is CASSLEDTQETQYF. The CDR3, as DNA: TGTGCCAGCAGCTTAGAGGACACCCAAGAGACCCAGTACTTC.

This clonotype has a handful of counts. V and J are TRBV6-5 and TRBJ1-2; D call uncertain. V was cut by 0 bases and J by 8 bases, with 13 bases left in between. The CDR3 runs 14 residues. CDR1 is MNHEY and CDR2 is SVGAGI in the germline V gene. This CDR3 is CASSYSSGGLGYTF. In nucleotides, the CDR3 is TGTGCCAGCAGTTACTCGAGTGGAGGTTTGGGCTACACCTTC.

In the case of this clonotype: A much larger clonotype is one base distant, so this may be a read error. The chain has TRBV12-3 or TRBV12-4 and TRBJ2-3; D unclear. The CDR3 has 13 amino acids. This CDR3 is CVSVEDRLGTQYF. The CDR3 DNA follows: TGTGTCAGCGTAGAGGACCGCCTGGGTACGCAGTATTTT.

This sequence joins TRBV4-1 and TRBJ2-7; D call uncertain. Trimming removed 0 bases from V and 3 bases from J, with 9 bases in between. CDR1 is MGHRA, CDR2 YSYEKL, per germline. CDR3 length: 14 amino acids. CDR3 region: CASSQEILFYEQYF. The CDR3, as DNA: TGCGCCAGCAGCCAAGAAATCCTATTCTACGAGCAGTACTTC.

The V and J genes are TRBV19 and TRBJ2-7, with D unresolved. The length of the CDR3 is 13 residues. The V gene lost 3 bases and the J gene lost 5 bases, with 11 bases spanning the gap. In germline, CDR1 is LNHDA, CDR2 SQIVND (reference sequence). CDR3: CASSISRIHEQYF. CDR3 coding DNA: TGTGCCAGTAGTATCTCGCGTATCCACGAGCAGTACTTC. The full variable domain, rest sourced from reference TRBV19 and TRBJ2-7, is DGGITQSPKYLFRKEGQNVTLSCEQNLNHDAMYWYRQDPGQGLRLIYYSQIVNDFQKGDIAEGYSVSREKKESFPLTVTSAQKNPTAFYLCASSISRIHEQYFGPGTRLTVT.

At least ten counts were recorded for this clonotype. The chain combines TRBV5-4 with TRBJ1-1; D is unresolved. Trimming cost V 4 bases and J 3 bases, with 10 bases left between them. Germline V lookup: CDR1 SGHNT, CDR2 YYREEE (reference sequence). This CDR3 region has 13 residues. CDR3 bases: TGTGCCAGCAGCCCTCCGGGCGACACTGAAGCTTTCTTT. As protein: CASSPPGDTEAFF.

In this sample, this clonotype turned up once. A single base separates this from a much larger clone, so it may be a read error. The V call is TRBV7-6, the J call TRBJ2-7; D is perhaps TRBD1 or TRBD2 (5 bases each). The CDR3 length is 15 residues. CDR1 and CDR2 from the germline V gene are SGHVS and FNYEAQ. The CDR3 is CATSLATVYSYEQYF. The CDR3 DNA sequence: TGTGCCACCAGCTTAGCGACAGTTTACTCCTACGAGCAGTACTTC.

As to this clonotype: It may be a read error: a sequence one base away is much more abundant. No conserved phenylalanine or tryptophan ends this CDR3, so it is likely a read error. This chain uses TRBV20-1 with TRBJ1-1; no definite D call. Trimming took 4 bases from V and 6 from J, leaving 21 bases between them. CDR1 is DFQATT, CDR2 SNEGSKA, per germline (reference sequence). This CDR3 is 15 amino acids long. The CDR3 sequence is CSAMTPIKAGAEAFS. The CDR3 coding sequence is TGCAGTGCTATGACCCCCATCAAGGCTGGGGCTGAAGCTTTCTCT.

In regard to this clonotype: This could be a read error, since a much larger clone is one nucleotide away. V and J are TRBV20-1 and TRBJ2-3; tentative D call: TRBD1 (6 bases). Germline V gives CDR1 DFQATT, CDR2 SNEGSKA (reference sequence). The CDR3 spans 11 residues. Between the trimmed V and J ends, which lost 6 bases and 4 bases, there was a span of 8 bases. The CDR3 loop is CSARQADTQYF. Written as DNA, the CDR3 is TGCAGTGCCCGACAGGCAGATACGCAGTATTTT.

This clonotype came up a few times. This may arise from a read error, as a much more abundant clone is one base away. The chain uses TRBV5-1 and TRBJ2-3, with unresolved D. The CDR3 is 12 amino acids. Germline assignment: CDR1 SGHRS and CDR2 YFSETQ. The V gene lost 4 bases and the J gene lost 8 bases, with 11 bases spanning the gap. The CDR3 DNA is TGCGCCAGCAGCCAGACGGCAGGTACGCAGTATTTT. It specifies CASSQTAGTQYF.

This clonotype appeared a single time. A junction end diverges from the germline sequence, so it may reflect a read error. CDR3 nucleotides: TGCGCCCGCAGCCTGGCCAGGGCTCAAGAAGCTGCCGCTTTCTTT. It yields the protein CARSLARAQEAAAFF. The J gene is TRBJ1-1, the V gene TRBV4-3; weak D call: TRBD1 (5 bases). The CDR3 has 15 amino acids. CDR1 is LGHNA and CDR2 is YSLEER in the germline V gene.

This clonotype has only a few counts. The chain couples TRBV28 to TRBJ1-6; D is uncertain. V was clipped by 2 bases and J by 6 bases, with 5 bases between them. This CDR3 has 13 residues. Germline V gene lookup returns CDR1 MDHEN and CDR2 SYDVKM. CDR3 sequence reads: CASSLQVNSPLHF. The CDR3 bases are TGTGCCAGCAGTTTACAGGTTAATTCACCCCTCCACTTT.

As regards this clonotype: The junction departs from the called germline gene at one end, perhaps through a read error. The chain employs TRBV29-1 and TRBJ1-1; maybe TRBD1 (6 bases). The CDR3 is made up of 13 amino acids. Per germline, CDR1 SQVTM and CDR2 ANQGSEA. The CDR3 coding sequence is TGCAGCGAAATCGACAGGATGAACACTAAAGCTTTCTTT. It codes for CSEIDRMNTKAFF.

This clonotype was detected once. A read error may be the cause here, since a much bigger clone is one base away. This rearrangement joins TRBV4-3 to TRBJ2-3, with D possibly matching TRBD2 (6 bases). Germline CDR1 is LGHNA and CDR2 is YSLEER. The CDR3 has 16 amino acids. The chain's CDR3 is CACSQDQRGLTDTQYF. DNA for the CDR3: TGCGCCTGCAGCCAAGATCAACGGGGACTCACAGATACGCAGTATTTT.

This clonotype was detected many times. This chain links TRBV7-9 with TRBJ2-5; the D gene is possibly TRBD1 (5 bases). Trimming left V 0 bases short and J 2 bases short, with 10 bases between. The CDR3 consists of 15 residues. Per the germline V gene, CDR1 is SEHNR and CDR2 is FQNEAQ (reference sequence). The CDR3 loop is CASSLAGATQETQYF. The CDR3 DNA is TGTGCCAGCAGCTTAGCAGGGGCTACACAAGAGACCCAGTACTTC.

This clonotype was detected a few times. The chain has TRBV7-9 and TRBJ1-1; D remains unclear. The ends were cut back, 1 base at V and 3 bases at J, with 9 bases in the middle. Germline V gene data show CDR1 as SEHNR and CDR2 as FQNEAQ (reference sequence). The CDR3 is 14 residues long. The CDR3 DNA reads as TGTGCCAGCAGCTTAGGGGTAGGGTACACTGAAGCTTTCTTT. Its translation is CASSLGVGYTEAFF.

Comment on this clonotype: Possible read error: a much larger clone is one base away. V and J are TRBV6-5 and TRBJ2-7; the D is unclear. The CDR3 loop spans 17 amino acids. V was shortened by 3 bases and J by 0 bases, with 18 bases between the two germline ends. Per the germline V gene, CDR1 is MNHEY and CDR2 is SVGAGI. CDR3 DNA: TGTGCCAGCAGTTATACGCCCCGGGCAGGCTACTCCTACGAGCAGTACTTC. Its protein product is CASSYTPRAGYSYEQYF.

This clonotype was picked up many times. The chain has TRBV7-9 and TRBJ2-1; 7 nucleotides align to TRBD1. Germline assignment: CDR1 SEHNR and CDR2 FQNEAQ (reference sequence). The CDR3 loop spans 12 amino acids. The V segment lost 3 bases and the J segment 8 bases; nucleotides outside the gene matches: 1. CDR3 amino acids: CASSFTGDEQFF. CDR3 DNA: TGTGCCAGCAGCTTTACAGGGGATGAGCAGTTCTTC.